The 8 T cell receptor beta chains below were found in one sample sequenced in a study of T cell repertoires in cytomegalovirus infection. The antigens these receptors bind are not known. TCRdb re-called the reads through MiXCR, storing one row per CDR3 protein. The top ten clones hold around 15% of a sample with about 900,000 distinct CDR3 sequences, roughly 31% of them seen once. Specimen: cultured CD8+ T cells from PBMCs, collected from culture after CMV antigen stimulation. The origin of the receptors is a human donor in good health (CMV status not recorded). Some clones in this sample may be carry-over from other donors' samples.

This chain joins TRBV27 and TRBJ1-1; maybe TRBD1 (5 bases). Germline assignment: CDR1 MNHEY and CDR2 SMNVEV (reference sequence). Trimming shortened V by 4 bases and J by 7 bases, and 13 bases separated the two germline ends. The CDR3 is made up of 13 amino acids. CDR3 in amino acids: CASSCTGGNEAFF. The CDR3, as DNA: TGTGCCAGCAGTTGTACGGGGGGGAATGAAGCTTTCTTT.

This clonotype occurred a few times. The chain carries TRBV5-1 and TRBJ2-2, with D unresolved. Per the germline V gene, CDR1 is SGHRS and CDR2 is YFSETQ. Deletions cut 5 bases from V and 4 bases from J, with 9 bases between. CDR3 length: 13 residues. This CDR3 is CASSGTSTGELFF. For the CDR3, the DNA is TGCGCCAGCAGTGGAACCAGCACCGGGGAGCTGTTTTTT.

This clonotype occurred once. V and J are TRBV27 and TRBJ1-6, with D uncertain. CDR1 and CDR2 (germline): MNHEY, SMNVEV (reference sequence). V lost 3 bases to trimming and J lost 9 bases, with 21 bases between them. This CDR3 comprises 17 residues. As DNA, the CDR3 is TGTGCCAGCAGTTTTGGGCCCGTGAGGAGGGATCGTTCACCCCTCCACTTT. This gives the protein CASSFGPVRRDRSPLHF.

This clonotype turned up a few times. The CDR3 loop is CASREGSEETQYF. As DNA, the CDR3 is TGTGCCAGTAGAGAAGGCTCTGAAGAGACCCAGTACTTC. This chain joins TRBV12-3 or TRBV12-4 and TRBJ2-5; D gene unclear. Trimming took off 9 bases at V and 3 bases at J, with 14 bases between the two ends. There are 13 residues in the CDR3.

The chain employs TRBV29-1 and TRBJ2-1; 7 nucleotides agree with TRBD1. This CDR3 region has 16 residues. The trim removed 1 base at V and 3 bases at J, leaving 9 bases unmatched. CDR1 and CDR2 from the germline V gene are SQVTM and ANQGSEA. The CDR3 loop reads CSVEGGEQGYYNEQFF. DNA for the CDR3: TGCAGCGTTGAAGGTGGGGAACAGGGGTACTACAATGAGCAGTTCTTC.

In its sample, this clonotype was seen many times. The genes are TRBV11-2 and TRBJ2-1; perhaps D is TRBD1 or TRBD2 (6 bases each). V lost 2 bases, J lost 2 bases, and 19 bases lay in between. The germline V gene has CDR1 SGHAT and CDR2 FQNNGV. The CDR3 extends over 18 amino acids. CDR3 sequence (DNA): TGTGCCAGCAGCTTATGGAGGACAGAGGAGGGAACCTACAATGAGCAGTTCTTC. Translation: CASSLWRTEEGTYNEQFF.

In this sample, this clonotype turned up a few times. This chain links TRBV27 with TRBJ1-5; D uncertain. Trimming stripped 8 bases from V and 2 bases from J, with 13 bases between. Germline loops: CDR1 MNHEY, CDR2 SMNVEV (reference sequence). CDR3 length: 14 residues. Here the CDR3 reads CASSSPAGNQPQHF. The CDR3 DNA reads TGTGCCAGCTCTTCGCCGGCGGGCAATCAGCCCCAGCATTTT.

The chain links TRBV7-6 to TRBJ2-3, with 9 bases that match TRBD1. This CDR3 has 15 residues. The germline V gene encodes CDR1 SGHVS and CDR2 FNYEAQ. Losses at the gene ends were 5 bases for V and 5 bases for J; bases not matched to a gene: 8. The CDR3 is CASSPPDRGEDTQYF. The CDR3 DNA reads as TGTGCCAGCAGCCCCCCGGACAGGGGTGAAGATACGCAGTATTTT.